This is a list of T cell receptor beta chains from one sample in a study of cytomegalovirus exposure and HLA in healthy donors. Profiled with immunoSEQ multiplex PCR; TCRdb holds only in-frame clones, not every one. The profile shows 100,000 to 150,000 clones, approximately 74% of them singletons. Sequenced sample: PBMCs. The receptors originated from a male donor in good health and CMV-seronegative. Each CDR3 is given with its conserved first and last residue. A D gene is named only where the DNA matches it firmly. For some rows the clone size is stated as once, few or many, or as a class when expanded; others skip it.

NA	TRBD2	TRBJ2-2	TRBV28	CATGGAIGELFF	TGTGCTACCGGGGGGGCAATCGGGGAGCTGTTTTTT
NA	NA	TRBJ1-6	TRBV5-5	CASSLRGNAYNSPLHF	TGTGCCAGCAGCTTGAGAGGGAATGCCTATAATTCACCCCTCCACTTT
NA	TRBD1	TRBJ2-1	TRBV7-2	CASSLGGAGGSYNEQFF	TGTGCCAGCAGCTTAGGGGGCGCAGGGGGCTCCTACAATGAGCAGTTCTTC
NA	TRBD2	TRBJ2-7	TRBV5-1	CASSTGLAGSYEQYF	TGCGCCAGCAGCACCGGACTAGCGGGGTCCTACGAGCAGTACTTC
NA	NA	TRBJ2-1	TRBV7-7	CASSFSANNEQFF	TGTGCTAGCAGCTTTTCTGCGAACAATGAGCAGTTCTTC
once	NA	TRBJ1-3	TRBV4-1	CASSRPDSAISGNTIYF	TGCGCCAGCAGCCGCCCGGACAGTGCTATCTCTGGAAACACCATATATTTT
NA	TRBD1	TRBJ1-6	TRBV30	CAWRLSGTGDNSPLHF	TGTGCCTGGAGATTATCCGGGACAGGAGATAATTCACCCCTCCACTTT
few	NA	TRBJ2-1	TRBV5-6	CASSLAGDLNEQFF	TGTGCCAGCAGCTTGGCGGGTGACCTCAATGAGCAGTTCTTC
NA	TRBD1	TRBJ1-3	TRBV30	CAWSAQQGESGNTIYF	TGTGCCTGGAGCGCCCAACAGGGGGAGTCTGGAAACACCATATATTTT
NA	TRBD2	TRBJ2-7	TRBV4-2	CASSQDLVGGSSYEQYF	TGTGCCAGCAGCCAAGATTTGGTGGGGGGGAGCTCCTACGAGCAGTACTTC
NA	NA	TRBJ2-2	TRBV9	CASSVRRVGAGELFF	TGTGCCAGCAGCGTCCGCAGGGTGGGCGCCGGGGAGCTGTTTTTT
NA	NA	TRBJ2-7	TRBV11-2	CASSPSSADGYEQYF	TGTGCCAGCAGCCCCAGTAGCGCCGATGGTTACGAGCAGTACTTC
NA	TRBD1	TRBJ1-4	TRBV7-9	CASSLAGQGVNEKLFF	TGTGCCAGCAGCTTAGCGGGACAGGGGGTTAATGAAAAACTGTTTTTT
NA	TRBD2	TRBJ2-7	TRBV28	CASSQRGGQAYEQYF	TGTGCCAGCAGCCAACGGGGGGGCCAAGCCTACGAGCAGTACTTC
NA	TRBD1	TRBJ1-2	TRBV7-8	CASSFRQGVHGYTF	TGTGCCAGCAGCTTCCGACAGGGCGTTCATGGCTACACCTTC
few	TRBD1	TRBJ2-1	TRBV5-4	CASSPRTGQPYNEQFF	TGTGCCAGCAGCCCGAGGACAGGGCAGCCCTACAATGAGCAGTTCTTC
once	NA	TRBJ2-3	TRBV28	CASSSYNRVPLTDTQYF	TGTGCCAGCAGTTCATATAACAGGGTTCCCCTCACAGATACGCAGTATTTT
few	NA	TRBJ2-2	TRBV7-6	CASSRTMDTGELFF	TGTGCCAGCAGCCGTACTATGGACACCGGGGAGCTGTTTTTT
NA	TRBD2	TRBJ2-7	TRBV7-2	CASSPPSGGAVYEQYF	TGTGCCAGCAGCCCACCTAGCGGGGGGGCGGTATACGAGCAGTACTTC
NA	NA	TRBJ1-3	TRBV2	CASSGGPALSGNTIYF	TGTGCCAGCAGTGGGGGCCCAGCTCTCTCTGGAAACACCATATATTTT
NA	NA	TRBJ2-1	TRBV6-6	CASSQQGNEQFF	TGTGCCAGCAGTCAACAGGGCAATGAGCAGTTCTTC
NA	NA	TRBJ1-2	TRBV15	CATSRGELRGIENYGYTF	TGTGCCACCAGCAGAGGAGAACTGCGGGGGATAGAAAACTATGGCTACACCTTC
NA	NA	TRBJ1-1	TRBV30	CAWSVQENTEAFF	TGTGCCTGGAGTGTGCAGGAAAATACTGAAGCTTTCTTT
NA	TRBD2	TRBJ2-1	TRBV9	CASSVASGSFNEQFF	TGTGCCAGCAGCGTAGCTAGCGGGAGTTTCAATGAGCAGTTCTTC
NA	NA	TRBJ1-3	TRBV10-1	CASRTWATPSGNTIYF	TGCGCCAGCAGGACATGGGCCACCCCGTCTGGAAACACCATATATTTT
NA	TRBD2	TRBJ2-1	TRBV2	CASRLTSGRVNEQFF	TGTGCCAGCAGGCTGACTAGCGGGAGAGTTAATGAGCAGTTCTTC
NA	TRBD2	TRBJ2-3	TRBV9	CASSVVGGGAGDTQYF	TGTGCCAGCAGCGTAGTGGGCGGGGGGGCGGGAGATACGCAGTATTTT
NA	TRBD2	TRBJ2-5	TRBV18	CASSLEAGTSGKETQYF	TGTGCCAGCTCACTAGAAGCCGGGACTAGCGGTAAAGAGACCCAGTACTTC
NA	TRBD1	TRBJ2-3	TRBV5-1	CASSLRLQGATDTQYF	TGCGCCAGCAGCTTGAGACTTCAGGGGGCTACAGATACGCAGTATTTT
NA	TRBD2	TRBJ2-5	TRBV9	CASSPQRLAGRGTQYF	TGTGCCAGCAGCCCCCAGAGGCTAGCGGGGAGGGGGACCCAGTACTTC
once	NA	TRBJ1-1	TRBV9	CASSGEGRNTEAFF	TGTGCCAGCAGCGGGGAGGGGAGGAACACTGAAGCTTTCTTT
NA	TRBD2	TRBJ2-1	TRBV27	CASSMGTSGYEQFF	TGTGCCAGCAGTATGGGGACTAGCGGTTATGAGCAGTTCTTC
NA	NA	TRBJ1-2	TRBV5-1	CASSLAPVNYGYTF	TGCGCCAGCAGCTTGGCTCCAGTTAACTATGGCTACACCTTC
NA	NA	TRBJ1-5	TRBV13	CASSLRRDSNQPQHF	TGTGCCAGCAGCTTACGGCGGGACAGCAATCAGCCCCAGCATTTT
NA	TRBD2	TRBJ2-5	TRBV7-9	CASGPQAGQETQYF	TGTGCCAGCGGCCCTCAAGCGGGACAAGAGACCCAGTACTTC
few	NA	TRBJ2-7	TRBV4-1	CASSFRQTYEQYF	TGCGCCAGCAGCTTTCGACAGACCTACGAGCAGTACTTC
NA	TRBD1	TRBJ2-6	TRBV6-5	CASRRTGDGANVLTF	TGTGCCAGCAGAAGGACAGGGGACGGGGCCAACGTCCTGACTTTC
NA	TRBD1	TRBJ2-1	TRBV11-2	CASSLAGGSSSYNEQFF	TGTGCCAGCAGCTTAGCAGGGGGTTCGAGCTCCTACAATGAGCAGTTCTTC
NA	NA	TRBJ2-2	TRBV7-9	CASSRGQEGGKLFF	TGTGCCAGCAGCCGCGGACAGGAGGGCGGGAAGCTGTTTTTT
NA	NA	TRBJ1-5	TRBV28	CASSLSPLRLGIRGQPQHF	TGTGCCAGCAGTTTAAGCCCCCTCCGGTTGGGAATCAGGGGTCAGCCCCAGCATTTT
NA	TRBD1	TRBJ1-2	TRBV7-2	CASSIQGADYGYTF	TGTGCCAGCAGCATACAGGGGGCCGACTATGGCTACACCTTC
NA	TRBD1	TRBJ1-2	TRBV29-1	CSVPGQGDYGYTF	TGCAGCGTTCCTGGACAGGGGGACTATGGCTACACCTTC
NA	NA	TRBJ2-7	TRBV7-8	CASSPRVSSHEQYF	TGTGCCAGCAGCCCCCGGGTTAGTTCCCACGAGCAGTACTTC
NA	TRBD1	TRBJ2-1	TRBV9	CASSVEGQGDNEQFF	TGTGCCAGCAGCGTAGAAGGACAGGGGGACAATGAGCAGTTCTTC
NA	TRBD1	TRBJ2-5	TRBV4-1	CASSRGTGGQETQYF	TGCGCCAGCAGCCGGGGGACAGGGGGCCAAGAGACCCAGTACTTC
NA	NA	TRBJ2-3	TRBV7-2	CASSLIRGTSTDTQYF	TGTGCCAGCAGCTTAATCAGGGGAACTAGCACAGATACGCAGTATTTT
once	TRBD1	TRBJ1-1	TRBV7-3	CASSPRTGGTEAFF	TGTGCCAGCAGCCCCCGGACAGGGGGCACTGAAGCTTTCTTT
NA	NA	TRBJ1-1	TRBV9	CASSVGTDTEAFF	TGTGCCAGCAGCGTAGGAACTGACACTGAAGCTTTCTTT
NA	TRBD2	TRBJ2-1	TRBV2	CASSGSRLAGHEQFF	TGTGCCAGCAGTGGGTCAAGGCTAGCGGGCCATGAGCAGTTCTTC
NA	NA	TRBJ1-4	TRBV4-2	CASSQEAGTNEKLFF	TGTGCCAGCAGCCAAGAGGCAGGTACTAATGAAAAACTGTTTTTT
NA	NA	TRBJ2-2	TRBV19	CASSILASTTGELFF	TGTGCCAGTAGTATACTAGCGAGCACAACCGGGGAGCTGTTTTTT
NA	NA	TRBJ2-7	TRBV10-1	CALPRCQDSSYEQYF	TGCGCCCTCCCCCGTTGCCAGGACAGTAGCTACGAGCAGTACTTC
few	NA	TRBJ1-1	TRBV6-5	CASRPGLGNTEAFF	TGTGCCAGCAGGCCCGGTCTCGGGAACACTGAAGCTTTCTTT
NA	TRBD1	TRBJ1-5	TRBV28	CASSDRARQPQHF	TGTGCCAGCTCAGACAGGGCACGCCAGCCCCAGCATTTT
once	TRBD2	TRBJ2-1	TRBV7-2	CASSLARASGGASNEQFF	TGTGCCAGCAGCTTAGCCAGGGCTAGCGGGGGGGCCTCCAATGAGCAGTTCTTC
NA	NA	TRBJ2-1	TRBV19	CASSVNRVNEQFF	TGTGCCAGTAGTGTCAACAGGGTCAATGAGCAGTTCTTC
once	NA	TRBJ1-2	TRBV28	CASRSQGPYGYTF	TGTGCCAGCAGATCACAGGGCCCCTATGGCTACACCTTC